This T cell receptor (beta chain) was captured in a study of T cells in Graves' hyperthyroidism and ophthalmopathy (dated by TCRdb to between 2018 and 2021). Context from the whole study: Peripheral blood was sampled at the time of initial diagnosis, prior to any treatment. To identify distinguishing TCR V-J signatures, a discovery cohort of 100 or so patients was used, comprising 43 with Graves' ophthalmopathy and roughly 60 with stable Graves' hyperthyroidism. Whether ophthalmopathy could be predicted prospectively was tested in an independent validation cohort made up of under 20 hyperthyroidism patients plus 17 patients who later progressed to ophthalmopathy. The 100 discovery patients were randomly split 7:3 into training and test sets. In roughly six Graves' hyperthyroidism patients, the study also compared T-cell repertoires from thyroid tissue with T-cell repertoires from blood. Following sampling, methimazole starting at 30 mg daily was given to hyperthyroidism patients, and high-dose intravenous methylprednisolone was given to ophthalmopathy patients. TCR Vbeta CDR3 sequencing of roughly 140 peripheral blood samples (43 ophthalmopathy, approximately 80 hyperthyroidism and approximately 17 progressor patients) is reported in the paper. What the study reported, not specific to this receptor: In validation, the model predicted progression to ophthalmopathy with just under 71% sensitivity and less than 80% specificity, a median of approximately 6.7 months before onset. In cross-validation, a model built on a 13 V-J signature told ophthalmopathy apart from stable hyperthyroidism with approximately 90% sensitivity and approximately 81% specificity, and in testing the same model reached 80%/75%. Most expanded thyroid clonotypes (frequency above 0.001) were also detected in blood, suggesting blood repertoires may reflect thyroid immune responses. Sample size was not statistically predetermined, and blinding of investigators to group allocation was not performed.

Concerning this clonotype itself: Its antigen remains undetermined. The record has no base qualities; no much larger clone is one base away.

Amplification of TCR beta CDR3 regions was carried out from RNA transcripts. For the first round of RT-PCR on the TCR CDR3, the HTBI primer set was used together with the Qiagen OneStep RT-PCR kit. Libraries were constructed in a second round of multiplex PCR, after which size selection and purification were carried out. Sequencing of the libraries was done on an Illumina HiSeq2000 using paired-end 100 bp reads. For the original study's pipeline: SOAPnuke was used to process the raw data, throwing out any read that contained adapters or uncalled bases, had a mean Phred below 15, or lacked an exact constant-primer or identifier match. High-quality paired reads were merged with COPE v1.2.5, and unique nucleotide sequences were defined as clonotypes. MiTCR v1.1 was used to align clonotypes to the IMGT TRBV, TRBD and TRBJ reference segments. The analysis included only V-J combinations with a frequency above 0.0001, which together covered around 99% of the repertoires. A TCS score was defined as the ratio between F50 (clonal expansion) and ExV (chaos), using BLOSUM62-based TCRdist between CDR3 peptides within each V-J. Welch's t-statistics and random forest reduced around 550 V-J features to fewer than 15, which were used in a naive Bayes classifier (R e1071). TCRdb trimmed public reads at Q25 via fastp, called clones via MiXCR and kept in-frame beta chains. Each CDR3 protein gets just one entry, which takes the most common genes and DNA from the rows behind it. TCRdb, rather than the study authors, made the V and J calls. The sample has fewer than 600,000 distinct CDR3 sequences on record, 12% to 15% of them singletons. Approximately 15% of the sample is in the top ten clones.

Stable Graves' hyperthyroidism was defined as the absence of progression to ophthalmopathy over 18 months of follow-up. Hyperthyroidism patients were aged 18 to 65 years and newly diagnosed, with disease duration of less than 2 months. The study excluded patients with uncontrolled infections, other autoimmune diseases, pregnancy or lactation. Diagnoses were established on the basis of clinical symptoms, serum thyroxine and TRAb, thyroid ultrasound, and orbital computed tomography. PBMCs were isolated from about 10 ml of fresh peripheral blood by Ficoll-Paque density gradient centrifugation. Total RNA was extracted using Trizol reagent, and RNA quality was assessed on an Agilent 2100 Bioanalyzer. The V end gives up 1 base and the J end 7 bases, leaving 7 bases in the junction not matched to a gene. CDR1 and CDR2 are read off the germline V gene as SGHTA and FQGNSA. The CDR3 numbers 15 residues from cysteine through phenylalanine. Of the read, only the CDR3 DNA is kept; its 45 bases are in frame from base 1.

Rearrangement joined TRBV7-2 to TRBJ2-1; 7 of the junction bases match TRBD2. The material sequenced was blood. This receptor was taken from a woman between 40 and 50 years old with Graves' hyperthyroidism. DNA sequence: TGTGCCAGCAGCTTAGAGGGCGGGAGTTGGAATGAGCAGTTCTTC. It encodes CASSLEGGSWNEQFF.